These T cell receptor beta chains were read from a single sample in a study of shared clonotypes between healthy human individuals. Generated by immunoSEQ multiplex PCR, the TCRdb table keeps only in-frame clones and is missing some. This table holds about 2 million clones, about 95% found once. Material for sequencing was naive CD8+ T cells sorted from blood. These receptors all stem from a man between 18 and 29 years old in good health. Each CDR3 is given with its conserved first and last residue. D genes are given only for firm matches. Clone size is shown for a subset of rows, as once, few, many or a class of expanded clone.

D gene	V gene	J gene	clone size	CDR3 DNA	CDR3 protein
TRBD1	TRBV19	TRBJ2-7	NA	TGTGCCAGTAGTATCAGGGGGCCTTCCTACGAGCAGTACTTC	CASSIRGPSYEQYF
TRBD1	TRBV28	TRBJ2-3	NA	TGTGCCAGCAGTTGGGGACAGGGAAGCACAGATACGCAGTATTTT	CASSWGQGSTDTQYF
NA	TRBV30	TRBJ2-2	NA	TGTGCCTGGAGTCTGGCTTCAACCGGGGAGCTGTTTTTT	CAWSLASTGELFF
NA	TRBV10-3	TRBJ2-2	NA	TGTGCCATCAGTGATGGCGGGGACACGAACACCGGGGAGCTGTTTTTT	CAISDGGDTNTGELFF
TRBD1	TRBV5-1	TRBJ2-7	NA	TGCGCCAGCAGCTTGGCCCAGGGGGCAAGACACGAGCAGTACTTC	CASSLAQGARHEQYF
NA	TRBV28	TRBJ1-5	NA	TGTGCCAGCAGTTTATGGGGGAATCAGCCCCAGCATTTT	CASSLWGNQPQHF
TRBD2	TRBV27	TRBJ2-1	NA	TGTGCCAGCAGTTTAACTAGCGGGAGTCTGTTCAATGAGCAGTTCTTC	CASSLTSGSLFNEQFF
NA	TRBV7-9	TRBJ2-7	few	TGTGCCAGCAGCTTAGTCTGGGACGGATCAATCTACGAGCAGTACTTC	CASSLVWDGSIYEQYF
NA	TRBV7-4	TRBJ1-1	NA	TGTGCCAGCAGCTTAGCCTGCCAGACCTCGAACACTGAAGCTTTCTTT	CASSLACQTSNTEAFF
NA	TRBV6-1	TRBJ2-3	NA	TGTGCCAGCAGTCGCCGTACGCAGTATTTT	CASSRRTQYF
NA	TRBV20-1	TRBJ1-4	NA	TGCAGTGCTATTACCGACAGACTGTTTTTT	CSAITDRLFF
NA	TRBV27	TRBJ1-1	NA	TGTGCCAGCAGCGTCAGCGCGTTCAACACTGAAGCTTTCTTT	CASSVSAFNTEAFF
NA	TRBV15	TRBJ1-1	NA	TGTGCCACCAGCAGAGATTTGGGATTGAACACTGAAGCTTTCTTT	CATSRDLGLNTEAFF
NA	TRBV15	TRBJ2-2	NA	TGTGCCACCAGCACCCCTCGAGAGGCGAGCACCGGGGAGCTGTTTTTT	CATSTPREASTGELFF
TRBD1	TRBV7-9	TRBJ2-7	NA	TGTGCCAGCAGCTTAACCGGGACAGGCCTTTACGAGCAGTACTTC	CASSLTGTGLYEQYF
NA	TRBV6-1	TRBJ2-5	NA	TGTGCCAGCAGTGAGAGTGTCGGGGTCCAAGAGACCCAGTACTTC	CASSESVGVQETQYF
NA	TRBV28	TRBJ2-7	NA	TGTGCCAGCAGGCCCCCAAACCTGGGTGACGAGCAGTACTTC	CASRPPNLGDEQYF
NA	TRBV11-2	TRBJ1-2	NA	TGTGCCAGCAGCTACGGTTCTAACTATGGCTACACCTTC	CASSYGSNYGYTF
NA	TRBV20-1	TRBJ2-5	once	TGCAGTGCTAGAAGCGGGACCCAGTACTTC	CSARSGTQYF
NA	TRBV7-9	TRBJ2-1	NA	TGTGCCAGCAGCGACAACAGGGATGAGCAGTTCTTC	CASSDNRDEQFF
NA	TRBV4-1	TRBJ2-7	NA	TGCGCCAGCAGCCAAGATCCCGGAAGGTCCTACGAGCAGTACTTC	CASSQDPGRSYEQYF
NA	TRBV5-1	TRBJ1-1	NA	TGCGCCAGCAGCTTGACAGGGAGCACTGAAGCTTTCTTT	CASSLTGSTEAFF
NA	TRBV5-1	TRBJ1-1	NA	TGCGCCAGCAGCCCGATAATCTACGGGACCGGGAACACTGAAGCTTTCTTT	CASSPIIYGTGNTEAFF
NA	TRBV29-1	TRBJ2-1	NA	TGCAGCGTTGACGGGGGCCACTCCTACAATGAGCAGTTCTTC	CSVDGGHSYNEQFF
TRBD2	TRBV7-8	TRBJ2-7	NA	TGTGCCAGCAGCCCAATGGGGGAGGGCCCCTACGAGCAGTACTTC	CASSPMGEGPYEQYF
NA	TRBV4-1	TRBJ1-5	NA	TGCGCCAGCAGCCAAGATCGGGAGGCTTGGGGCACCAATCAGCCCCAGCATTTT	CASSQDREAWGTNQPQHF
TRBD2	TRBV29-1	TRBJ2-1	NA	TGCAGCGCCCCGGGCGCGGGGGGAGCCTACAATGAGCAGTTCTTC	CSAPGAGGAYNEQFF
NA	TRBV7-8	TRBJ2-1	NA	TGTGCCAGCAGCTGGGGACAAGGCACGGATGAGCAGTTCTTC	CASSWGQGTDEQFF
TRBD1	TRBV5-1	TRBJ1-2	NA	TGCGCCAGCAGCTTGGACCTGACAGGGGTAGGCGGCTACACCTTC	CASSLDLTGVGGYTF
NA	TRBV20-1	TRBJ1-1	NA	TGCAGTGCTAGAGATATTACCGAAGCTTTCTTT	CSARDITEAFF
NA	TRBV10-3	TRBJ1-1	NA	TGTGCCATCAGTGAGTCGGGGAGTGGGGGGACGAACACTGAAGCTTTCTTT	CAISESGSGGTNTEAFF
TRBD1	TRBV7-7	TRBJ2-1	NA	TGTGCTAGCAGCTCCAAGATTACAGGGGCCGATGAGCAGTTCTTC	CASSSKITGADEQFF
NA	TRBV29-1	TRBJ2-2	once	TGCAGCGTTGGTGGTGGTGAGGTTTCCGCCGGGGAGCTGTTTTTT	CSVGGGEVSAGELFF
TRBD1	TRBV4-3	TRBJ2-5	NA	TGCGCCAGCAGCCAAGATGGGACAGGCCAAGAGACCCAGTACTTC	CASSQDGTGQETQYF
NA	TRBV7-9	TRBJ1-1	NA	TGTGCCAGCAGCTCACCCGGGGGCACTGAAGCTTTCTTT	CASSSPGGTEAFF
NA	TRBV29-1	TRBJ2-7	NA	TGCAGCGTTGAAGGGGACGGGCGCTACGAGCAGTACTTC	CSVEGDGRYEQYF
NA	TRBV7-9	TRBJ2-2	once	TGTGCCAGCAGCGCCCGACAGCCGCTGGGGCTGTTTTTT	CASSARQPLGLFF
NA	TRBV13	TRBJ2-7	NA	TGTGCCAGCAGCTTGGGAGCTTACGAGCAGTACTTC	CASSLGAYEQYF
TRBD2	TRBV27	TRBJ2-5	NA	TGTGCCAGCAGTTCCTTCTCAGCGGGGCACCAAGAGACCCAGTACTTC	CASSSFSAGHQETQYF
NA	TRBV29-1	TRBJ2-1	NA	TGCAGCGTTGAAGCGGGAGCGGGCTACAATGAGCAGTTCTTC	CSVEAGAGYNEQFF
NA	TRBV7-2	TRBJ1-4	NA	TGTGCCAGCAGCCAGGGACGCGCGGGGATTGGTGAAAAACTGTTTTTT	CASSQGRAGIGEKLFF
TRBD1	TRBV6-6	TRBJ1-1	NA	TGTGCCAGCAGTACGACAGGGGCCCGGAACACTGAAGCTTTCTTT	CASSTTGARNTEAFF
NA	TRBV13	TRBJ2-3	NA	TGTGCCAGCAGCTCACCGGGCCATGGGCCAGATACGCAGTATTTT	CASSSPGHGPDTQYF
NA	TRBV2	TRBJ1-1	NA	TGTGCCAGCATCGAACCTATGGTGACTGAAGCTTTCTTT	CASIEPMVTEAFF
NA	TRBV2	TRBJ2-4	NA	TGTGCCAGCAGTGAGGATAGCGGCCTAGCCAAAAACATTCAGTACTTC	CASSEDSGLAKNIQYF
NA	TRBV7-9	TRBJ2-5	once	TGTGCCAGCAGCCCGGCTAGTATCGGAGAGACCCAGTACTTC	CASSPASIGETQYF
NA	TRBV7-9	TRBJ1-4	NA	TGTGCCAGCAGCTTTTCGGCGGATGAAAAACTGTTTTTT	CASSFSADEKLFF
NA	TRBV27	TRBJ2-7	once	TGTGCCAGCAGTTTGGGGCGGAGCTACGAGCAGTACTTC	CASSLGRSYEQYF
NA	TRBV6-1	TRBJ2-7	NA	TGTGCCAGCAACCCGAGAGGGTCCTACGAGCAGTACTTC	CASNPRGSYEQYF
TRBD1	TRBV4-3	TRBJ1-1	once	TGCGCCAGCAGCCAGGACCCCGGGACAGGGTTGGGAGGCACTGAAGCTTTCTTT	CASSQDPGTGLGGTEAFF
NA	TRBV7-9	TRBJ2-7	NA	TGTGCCAGCAGCTTACTCGGTGGGTTCACCCCCCCGAACTACGAGCAGTACTTC	CASSLLGGFTPPNYEQYF
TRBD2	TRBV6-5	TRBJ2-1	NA	TGTGCCAGCAGACATCTAGCGGGAGTCAGGAATGAGCAGTTCTTC	CASRHLAGVRNEQFF
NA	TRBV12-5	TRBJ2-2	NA	TGTGCTAGTGGTTTGGTACCGGGAATCCCCGGGGAGCTGTTTTTT	CASGLVPGIPGELFF
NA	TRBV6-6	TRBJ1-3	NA	TGTGCCAGCGGCCCTGGAAACACCATATATTTT	CASGPGNTIYF
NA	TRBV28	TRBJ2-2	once	TGTGCCAGCAGTCAATTGACAGAGAACACCGGGGAGCTGTTTTTT	CASSQLTENTGELFF